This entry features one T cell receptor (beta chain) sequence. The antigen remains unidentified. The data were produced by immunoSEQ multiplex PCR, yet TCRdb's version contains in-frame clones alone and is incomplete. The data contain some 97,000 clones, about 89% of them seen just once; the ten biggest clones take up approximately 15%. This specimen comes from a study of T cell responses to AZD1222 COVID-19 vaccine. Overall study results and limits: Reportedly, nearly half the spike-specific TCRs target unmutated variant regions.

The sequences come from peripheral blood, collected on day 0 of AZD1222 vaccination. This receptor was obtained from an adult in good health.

CDR3 amino acids: CSVGWEGGGTQYF. DNA of the CDR3: TGCAGCGTTGGATGGGAGGGCGGGGGTACGCAGTATTTT. The chain links TRBV29-1 to TRBJ2-3; 7 nucleotides line up with TRBD2. CDR1 is SQVTM, CDR2 ANQGSEA, per germline. The junction had 9 bases not matched to a gene; V was cut back by 4 bases and J by 8 bases. This CDR3 contains 13 residues.